This entry lists 7 T cell receptor beta chains sequenced from one sample in a study of OX40 agonist ivuxolimab in advanced cancers. Profiling relied on immunoSEQ multiplex PCR, and the TCRdb table lists in-frame clones only, not all of them. This table has about 23,000 clones, roughly 79% appearing once. Sequences were derived from CD4+ or CD8+ T cells sorted from blood, sampled in a trial of the OX40 agonist ivuxolimab. The receptors originated from an adult with an advanced solid tumor such as melanoma, head and neck, liver or kidney cancer.

The V gene is TRBV6-6, the J gene TRBJ2-5; weak D call: TRBD1 (6 bases). This CDR3 has 15 amino acids. V lost 8 bases to trimming and J lost 5 bases, with 21 bases between them. In germline, CDR1 is MNHNY, CDR2 SVGAGI (reference sequence). DNA for the CDR3: TGTGCCAGCGAACATTTGGGTGGGGGCAGGGAGACCCAGTACTTC. It encodes CASEHLGGGRETQYF.

The gene calls are TRBV7-2 and TRBJ2-5, with TRBD1 as a possible D gene (6 bases). The V and J ends lost 3 bases and 3 bases respectively, with 14 bases between them. This CDR3 contains 15 residues. Germline-derived CDR1 and CDR2 are SGHTA and FQGNSA. CDR3 DNA sequence: TGTGCCAGCAGCTTTCTGGCAGGGGCTAAAGAGACCCAGTACTTC. As protein: CASSFLAGAKETQYF.

The V gene is TRBV19, the J gene TRBJ2-7, with D maybe TRBD2 (5 bases). V dropped 9 bases and J dropped 1 base, with 16 bases sitting between them. Germline CDR1 is LNHDA and CDR2 is SQIVND (reference sequence). This CDR3 contains 14 residues. CDR3 sequence reads: CASRRADGSYEQYF. The DNA for the CDR3 is TGTGCCAGCCGGCGGGCAGATGGGTCCTACGAGCAGTACTTC.

The CDR3 region is CASTIRDREKLFF. CDR3 coding DNA: TGTGCCAGCACGATCCGGGACAGGGAAAAACTGTTTTTT. The genes are TRBV2 and TRBJ1-4; 8 nucleotides agree with TRBD1. Unmatched junction bases numbered 6, after V lost 7 bases and J lost 8 bases. The CDR3 contains 13 residues. Germline CDR1 reads SNHLY; CDR2 reads FYNNEI.

For the CDR3, the DNA is TGCAGTGCGCAACACAGCTACGAGCAGTACTTC. This codes for CSAQHSYEQYF. The V and J genes are TRBV20-1 and TRBJ2-7; D remains unclear. This CDR3 has 11 residues. Trimming cost V 6 bases and J 3 bases, with 9 bases left between them. CDR1 is DFQATT, CDR2 SNEGSKA, per germline (reference sequence).

The rearrangement links TRBV18 to TRBJ2-5, with D possibly TRBD1 on 6 matching bases. CDR3 length equals 13 residues. Germline V gene data show CDR1 as KGHSH and CDR2 as LQKENI. The V gene lost 3 bases and the J gene lost 5 bases, with 10 bases spanning the gap. CDR3 DNA: TGTGCCAGCTCACCGACAGGCGGGGAGACCCAGTACTTC. This encodes CASSPTGGETQYF.

The rearrangement links TRBV21-1 to TRBJ1-2; TRBD1, the D gene given by the table, was not confirmed from the DNA. TRBV21-1 is given as a pseudogene. The CDR3 has 15 residues. The CDR3 spells CASSFRTGGYNGYTF. CDR3 coding DNA: TGTGCCAGCAGCTTTCGGACAGGGGGCTATAATGGCTACACCTTC.